This T cell receptor (beta chain) was captured in a study of CD8 T cells in Susac syndrome. Random hexamers were used to reverse transcribe about 0.5 to 1 ug of RNA. TCR beta CDR3 was amplified by immunoSEQ multiplex PCR. This amplification extended across 54 Vbeta and 13 Jbeta segments. Each CDR3 protein gets one entry after TCRdb re-called the immunoSEQ multiplex PCR reads with MiXCR. The repertoire includes around 71,000 distinct CDR3 sequences, approximately 93% of them detected once, and roughly 0.16% sits in the top ten. Germline V gene sequence: CDR1 ENHRY, CDR2 SYGVKD. V was shortened by 8 bases and J by 5 bases, with 12 bases between the two germline ends. CDR3 length: 13 amino acids.

This TCR derives from a human donor with Susac syndrome. The sequenced material came from CD4+ T cells from PBMCs. The V gene is TRBV10-3, the J gene TRBJ1-4; D uncertain. CDR3 in amino acids: CAISARENEKLFF. DNA of the CDR3: TGTGCCATCTCCGCCCGGGAGAATGAAAAACTGTTTTTT.